This T cell receptor (beta chain) was found in a study of blood T cell repertoires in COVID-19 (dated by TCRdb to 2020 to 2021). Regarding the complete study: Samples covering the acute and convalescent phases of COVID-19 were provided by collaborators in the United States, Italy and Spain. The prospective study material was composed of cDNA or gDNA derived from T cells, B-cell-depleted T cells, or PBMCs. The dataset comprised deeply sampled blood TCRbeta repertoires from subjects exposed to, actively infected with, or recovered from COVID-19. The repertoires were released in a freely available public database meant as a resource for research on the immune response to SARS-CoV-2. Samples came from the ongoing ImmuneRACE study (first 160 participants) plus 1,254 subjects from 6 global collaborators. Nearly every sample came with metadata listing a de-identified subject ID, COVID-19 status, age in years and sex. HLA class I and class II types, where available, came from metadata supplied by the sample provider rather than from assay-based typing.

TCRbeta CDR3 regions were amplified from genomic DNA using the immunoSEQ Assay, a bias-controlled multiplex PCR. From the authors' description of their analysis: Nucleated cell counts per sample were estimated from amplification of reference gene primers within the assay. To quantify the absolute abundance of each unique TCRbeta CDR3 rearrangement, sequence reads were collapsed and filtered. Productive Simpson clonality was computed per sample as the square root of Simpson's diversity index over productive rearrangements. Imported from immuneACCESS, the table was reduced by TCRdb to in-frame sequences with V and J called. These copies leave out some clones; in studies compared against another copy, an unresolved V gene accounts for under half, and the cause of the remainder is not known. The V and J calls and clone size were taken over from that table, and D and trimming were inferred from the DNA. Recorded for this sample are about half a million clones; 88% of them occurred a single time. The ten largest make up around 7.9% of the sample.

In the germline V gene (reference sequence), CDR1 corresponds to DFQATT and CDR2 to SNEGSKA. The CDR3, from cysteine to phenylalanine, totals 14 residues. This entry keeps only the CDR3 DNA: 42 bases, framed from base 1. V and J are trimmed by 3 bases and 8 bases, and the gene matches miss 7 bases of the junction. Study-level results and caveats: The quantity of clinical and demographic metadata differed by source and by participant and was supplied without curation.

Enrolling through a virtual design, the prospective study's participants ranged in age from roughly 18 to 95 years and lived across more than 20 United States geographic areas. To assign participants to cohorts, the prospective study relied on clinical history that participants themselves reported in a screening survey and a study questionnaire. Recovered participants in ImmuneRACE Cohort 3 were defined by two consecutive negative NP/OP PCR tests, clearance by a healthcare professional, or resolution of symptoms. Mobile phlebotomists in the prospective study collected whole blood, serum and a nasopharyngeal or oropharyngeal swab from every participant. Over a 2-month period, participants in the prospective study had the option of providing additional blood draws and questionnaires. Before DNA extraction, blood samples from the prospective study were shipped at room temperature or frozen. Regarding this clone: Its antigen is unknown. Base qualities are not recorded, but no much larger clone differs from it by a single base.

The sequence derives from a woman in her fifties or sixties who had recovered from COVID-19. The source material was PBMCs or T cells enriched from blood (not recorded which). The sequence links TRBV20-1 to TRBJ2-1, with TRBD2 matching 10 junction bases. CDR3 region: CSASRSGGADEQFF. The DNA is as follows: TGCAGTGCTAGTCGCAGCGGGGGGGCCGATGAGCAGTTCTTC.